Below, 22 T cell receptor beta chains from the same sample are listed, as sequenced in a study of PD-1 blockade in mismatch repair-deficient tumors. Measured with immunoSEQ multiplex PCR; TCRdb has only the in-frame clones, and not every one. The sample has under 20,000 clones, approximately 80% seen once; the top ten hold approximately 1.5%. The source was PBMCs, collected 52 weeks after starting pembrolizumab. These receptors were obtained from an adult with mismatch repair-deficient cancer.

V gene TRBV18 combines with J gene TRBJ2-1; TRBD2 aligns across 10 bases. The CDR3 is 16 amino acids. Trimming took 3 bases from V and 2 from J; bases not matched to a gene: 4. Per germline, CDR1 KGHSH and CDR2 LQKENI. CDR3 in amino acids: CASSPASGSAYNEQFF. DNA for the CDR3: TGTGCCAGCTCACCGGCTAGCGGGAGCGCCTACAATGAGCAGTTCTTC.

The chain recombines TRBV11-2 with TRBJ2-7, with 10 bases that match TRBD2. V was pared by 1 base and J by 3 bases, with 3 bases of the junction left unmatched. This CDR3 comprises 15 residues. Per the germline V gene, CDR1 is SGHAT and CDR2 is FQNNGV. This chain's CDR3 is CASSLVASGSYEQYF. The CDR3 region has the DNA TGTGCCAGCAGCTTAGTGGCTAGCGGGAGCTACGAGCAGTACTTC. The complete variable domain, with remaining parts taken from reference TRBV11-2 and TRBJ2-7, reads EAGVAQSPRYKIIEKRQSVAFWCNPISGHATLYWYQQILGQGPKLLIQFQNNGVVDDSQLPKDRFSAERLKGVDSTLKIQPAKLEDSAVYLCASSLVASGSYEQYFGPGTRLTVT.

The CDR3 nucleotides are TGCGCCAGCAGCTTGTTATACGGGAGCTCCTACAATGAGCAGTTCTTC. It translates to CASSLLYGSSYNEQFF. The chain joins TRBV5-1 to TRBJ2-1, with a tentative D call TRBD2 (6 bases). Trimming removed 1 base from V and 0 bases from J, with 11 bases in between. CDR1 is SGHRS and CDR2 is YFSETQ in the germline V gene. The CDR3 is made up of 16 amino acids.

The chain has TRBV5-6 and TRBJ2-1; the D gene is possibly TRBD2 (5 bases). The CDR3 has 15 amino acids. Germline loops: CDR1 SGHDT, CDR2 YYEEEE. V gave up 3 bases and J gave up 0 bases, with 10 bases separating them. CDR3: CASSWSGPSYNEQFF. Written as DNA, the CDR3 is TGTGCCAGCAGCTGGAGCGGACCCTCCTACAATGAGCAGTTCTTC.

This clone has a single count. The chain recombines TRBV12-5 with TRBJ2-7; 7 nucleotides agree with TRBD1. After removal of 1 base from V and 7 bases from J, the junction contained 4 bases not matched to a gene. CDR3 length equals 13 residues. Germline CDR1 and CDR2: LGHNT and FRNRAP. CDR3 residues: CASGLAGGREQYF. The CDR3 coding sequence is TGTGCTAGTGGTTTGGCAGGGGGTCGGGAGCAGTACTTC.

The chain carries TRBV7-8 and TRBJ1-2; no firm D call. Looked up from germline, CDR1 is SGHVS and CDR2 is FQNEAQ. This CDR3 has 15 residues. Trimming shortened V by 5 bases and J by 6 bases, and 19 bases separated the two germline ends. CDR3 in DNA: TGTGCCAGCAGCCTGCGACGGGAGGGTCCCAATGGCTACACCTTC. Amino acids: CASSLRREGPNGYTF.

The rearrangement joins TRBV28 to TRBJ2-3, with TRBD2 matching over 12 bases. Germline V lookup: CDR1 MDHEN, CDR2 SYDVKM. With V trimmed by 5 bases and J by 2 bases, 5 bases remained unmatched. CDR3 length: 16 residues. The CDR3 DNA reads TGTGCCAGCAGTGGACTAGCGGGAACCCTCACAGATACGCAGTATTTT. It translates to CASSGLAGTLTDTQYF. The variable domain in full, completed from reference TRBV28 and TRBJ2-3, reads DVKVTQSSRYLVKRTGEKVFLECVQDMDHENMFWYRQDPGLGLRLIYFSYDVKMKEKGDIPEGYSVSREKKERFSLILESASTNQTSMYLCASSGLAGTLTDTQYFGPGTRLTVL.

The V and J genes are TRBV7-8 and TRBJ2-3; tentatively, D is TRBD2 (9 bases). The ends were cut back, 3 bases at V and 3 bases at J, with 28 bases in the middle. Germline V gene lookup returns CDR1 SGHVS and CDR2 FQNEAQ. CDR3 length: 20 amino acids. The CDR3 loop is CASSFLGQGTSGRRTDTQYF. CDR3 bases: TGTGCCAGCAGCTTTCTTGGACAGGGAACGAGCGGGAGGAGGACAGATACGCAGTATTTT.

The chain carries TRBV7-9 and TRBJ1-1; TRBD1 matches 11 bases. Germline-derived CDR1 and CDR2 are SEHNR and FQNEAQ (reference sequence). This CDR3 comprises 15 residues. V shed 3 bases and J 4 bases; nucleotides not matched to a gene: 4. As DNA, the CDR3 is TGTGCCAGCAGCTTTACCGGGACAGGGGGCACTGAAGCTTTCTTT. It encodes CASSFTGTGGTEAFF.

V and J are TRBV9 and TRBJ2-2; a weak D match, TRBD1 (5 bases). Germline-derived CDR1 and CDR2 are SGDLS and YYNGEE. This CDR3 is built from 16 residues. Trimming took off 0 bases at V and 0 bases at J, with 9 bases between the two ends. The CDR3: CASSVGRTTNTGELFF. The CDR3 DNA reads as TGTGCCAGCAGCGTAGGAAGGACAACGAACACCGGGGAGCTGTTTTTT.

This sequence joins TRBV4-1 and TRBJ1-1; D may be TRBD1 (6 bases). The CDR3 is 15 residues long. The V gene's germline CDR1 is MGHRA and CDR2 YSYEKL. Trimming pared 0 bases from V and 1 base from J, leaving 9 bases between. The DNA for the CDR3 is TGCGCCAGCAGCCAAGAGGGGGCAGGGAACACTGAAGCTTTCTTT. Residues: CASSQEGAGNTEAFF.

This rearrangement joins TRBV6-6 to TRBJ1-3, with D maybe TRBD1 (5 bases). Germline values: CDR1 MNHNY, CDR2 SVGAGI (reference sequence). The CDR3 contains 12 residues. V was clipped by 11 bases and J by 7 bases, with 15 bases between them. CDR3 nucleotides: TGTGCCGGCCGGGACTCTGCGAACACCATATATTTT. Its protein is CAGRDSANTIYF.

CDR3 DNA: TGTGCCAGCAGACAACAGGGGGAAGAATATGGCTACACCTTC. This encodes CASRQQGEEYGYTF. This sequence joins TRBV6-1 and TRBJ1-2, with TRBD1 matching over 8 bases. The CDR3 has 14 amino acids. Germline V gene lookup returns CDR1 MNHNS and CDR2 SASEGT. Germline trimming cut 6 bases from V and 5 bases from J; bases unmatched to any gene: 8.

The chain carries TRBV7-9 and TRBJ1-1; 10 nucleotides agree with TRBD1. Germline CDR1 is SEHNR and CDR2 is FQNEAQ (reference sequence). With 5 bases clipped from V and 5 bases from J, the junction kept 5 bases outside the gene matches. The CDR3 runs 14 residues. CDR3 in DNA: TGTGCCAGCAGCGCCTGGGACAGGGGAACTGAAGCTTTCTTT. This codes for CASSAWDRGTEAFF.

J is TRBJ1-5 and V is TRBV5-1, with D unclear. The V and J ends lost 2 bases and 2 bases respectively, with 8 bases between them. The CDR3 contains 14 residues. The germline V gene has CDR1 SGHRS and CDR2 YFSETQ. CDR3 sequence: CASSLWGGNQPQHF. Here the CDR3 DNA reads TGCGCCAGCAGCTTATGGGGAGGCAATCAGCCCCAGCATTTT.

The chain combines TRBV11-3 with TRBJ2-7; 12 nucleotides match TRBD2. Germline CDR1 and CDR2: SGHNT and YENEEA. This CDR3 is built from 15 residues. Trimming cost V 4 bases and J 0 bases; bases outside gene matches: 1. The CDR3, as DNA: TGTGCCAGCAGCTGGACTAGCGGGAACTCCTACGAGCAGTACTTC. Protein: CASSWTSGNSYEQYF.

The rearrangement joins TRBV6-1 to TRBJ2-3; no clear D gene. Germline V gives CDR1 MNHNS, CDR2 SASEGT. V was clipped by 2 bases and J by 3 bases, with 12 bases between them. The CDR3 totals 15 residues. The CDR3 nucleotides read TGTGCCAGCAGTGAACTGGGTCCGCGGACAGATACGCAGTATTTT. It translates to CASSELGPRTDTQYF.

CDR3 amino acids: CASSPRRLYSNQPQHF. The CDR3 nucleotides read TGTGCCAGCAGTCCACGCAGGCTTTATAGCAATCAGCCCCAGCATTTT. The V gene is TRBV28, the J gene TRBJ1-5; D remains unclear. The germline V gene has CDR1 MDHEN and CDR2 SYDVKM. Deletions cut 5 bases from V and 0 bases from J, with 14 bases between. CDR3 length: 16 amino acids.

The chain recombines TRBV7-9 with TRBJ2-3; TRBD2 matches 8 bases. The CDR3 loop spans 15 amino acids. With 2 bases clipped from V and 4 bases from J, the junction kept 5 bases outside the gene matches. Germline values: CDR1 SEHNR, CDR2 FQNEAQ (reference sequence). CDR3 residues: CASSLTGGIADTQYF. The CDR3 DNA reads TGTGCCAGCAGCTTAACGGGGGGGATAGCAGATACGCAGTATTTT.

The chain combines TRBV28 with TRBJ2-1; 10 bases are a match to TRBD2. V gave up 7 bases and J gave up 6 bases; unmatched junction bases: 15. The CDR3 is 17 amino acids. CDR1 and CDR2 from the germline V gene are MDHEN and SYDVKM. DNA of the CDR3: TGTGCCAGCATGGCTAGCGGGAGCGCTCGACTACGCAATGAGCAGTTCTTC. Its translation: CASMASGSARLRNEQFF.

This chain connects TRBV27 to TRBJ1-2; 9 nucleotides agree with TRBD1. Germline V CDR1 and CDR2: MNHEY, SMNVEV (reference sequence). J lost 6 bases, V lost 3 bases, and 5 bases had no gene match. The CDR3 contains 14 residues. This chain's CDR3 is CASSFGTGIDGYTF. In DNA form, the CDR3 reads TGTGCCAGCAGTTTCGGGACAGGGATAGATGGCTACACCTTC.

The sample holds a few counts of this clone. This chain links TRBV20-1 with TRBJ2-1; D gene ambiguous. Germline V gene lookup returns CDR1 DFQATT and CDR2 SNEGSKA (reference sequence). This CDR3 contains 11 residues. V dropped 7 bases and J dropped 12 bases, with 16 bases sitting between them. The CDR3 loop is CSVRSERGQFF. The CDR3 coding sequence is TGCAGTGTCCGCTCGGAGCGTGGGCAGTTCTTC.